This T cell receptor beta chain is drawn from a study of CD8+CD57+ T cells in acquired aplastic anemia. Study-wide background: Sorted CD4+ and CD8+ cells gave a mean 3.2 ug DNA, range about 0.19 to 27.4 ug.

Study results and caveats: Patients and controls turned out to have 25 to 30 CD8+ CDR3 sequences in common.

All sequencing subjects had displayed CD8+CD57+ cell expansion on flow cytometry. Patients were therapy-naive when their blood was sampled. Notes on this clonotype: Antigen: not known.

The study profiled TCR beta VDJ and CDR3 using genomic DNA as template. TCRdb itself ran the reads through MiXCR, one entry per CDR3 protein. The sample holds roughly 500,000 distinct CDR3 sequences, around 30% seen once. V was shortened by 6 bases and J by 1 base, with 12 bases between the two germline ends. The CDR3 is made up of 14 amino acids. Germline V gene sequence: CDR1 SQVTM, CDR2 ANQGSEA. Sequences were obtained from sorted CD4+, CD8+, or CD8+CD57+ T cells (not recorded which) from PBMCs. The rearrangement joins TRBV29-1 to TRBJ2-2; D perhaps matches TRBD1 (6 bases). This TCR came from a human donor with aplastic anemia. The chain's CDR3 is CSVKPGQNTGELFF. The CDR3 DNA reads as TGCAGCGTGAAGCCGGGACAGAACACCGGGGAGCTGTTTTTT.